This TCR beta chain appears in the sequencing data of a study of blood T cell repertoires in COVID-19. Study as a whole: The origin of the acute and convalescent COVID-19 samples was the United States, Italy and Spain. Sources were T cells, B-cell-depleted T cells, or PBMCs; the material itself was cDNA or gDNA.

Trimming took 5 bases from V and 7 from J, leaving 18 bases between them. Germline lookup yields CDR1 MNHEY and CDR2 SMNVEV (reference sequence). The CDR3 extends over 15 amino acids. Study processing details: Amplified reference gene primers provided the basis for estimating nucleated cell counts. The table came from immunoSEQ multiplex PCR; TCRdb's copy has only in-frame clones and leaves some out. V and J calls and clone size are as listed in that table; D and trimming were resolved from the DNA. The repertoire holds some 100,000 clones, roughly 92% seen once, with around 5.4% in the top ten. The receptor was isolated from a man in his 70s with acute or convalescent COVID-19. V usage is TRBV27 and J usage is TRBJ1-5; a weak D match, TRBD1 (6 bases). The sequenced material came from peripheral blood. The CDR3 reads CASSPRGAGFQPQHF. CDR3 nucleotide sequence: TGTGCCAGCAGTCCCCGGGGGGCCGGTTTCCAGCCCCAGCATTTT.